Each of the 2 T cell receptor beta chains below was sequenced from the same sample in a study of OX40 agonist ivuxolimab in advanced cancers. Profiling relied on immunoSEQ multiplex PCR, and the TCRdb table lists in-frame clones only, not all of them. This table holds roughly 62,000 clones, 80% to 90% found once. The sample in question was CD4+ or CD8+ T cells sorted from blood, obtained in a trial of the OX40 agonist ivuxolimab. All receptors come from an adult with an advanced solid tumor such as melanoma, head and neck, liver or kidney cancer.

The rearrangement uses TRBV11-3 and TRBJ2-1, with 7 bases fitting TRBD2. Germline assignment: CDR1 SGHNT and CDR2 YENEEA. CDR3 length: 13 residues. The V and J ends lost 2 bases and 13 bases, in that order; junction bases with no gene match: 8. This chain's CDR3 is CASSLHPGTTQFF. In DNA form, the CDR3 reads TGTGCCAGCAGCTTACACCCCGGGACTACCCAGTTCTTC.

The gene calls are TRBV18 and TRBJ2-5; D unresolved. CDR1 KGHSH and CDR2 LQKENI come from the germline V gene. This CDR3 comprises 15 residues. V lost 0 bases to trimming and J lost 0 bases, with 8 bases between them. The DNA for the CDR3 is TGTGCCAGCTCACCACCCGACGGCTACCAAGAGACCCAGTACTTC. It yields the protein CASSPPDGYQETQYF.